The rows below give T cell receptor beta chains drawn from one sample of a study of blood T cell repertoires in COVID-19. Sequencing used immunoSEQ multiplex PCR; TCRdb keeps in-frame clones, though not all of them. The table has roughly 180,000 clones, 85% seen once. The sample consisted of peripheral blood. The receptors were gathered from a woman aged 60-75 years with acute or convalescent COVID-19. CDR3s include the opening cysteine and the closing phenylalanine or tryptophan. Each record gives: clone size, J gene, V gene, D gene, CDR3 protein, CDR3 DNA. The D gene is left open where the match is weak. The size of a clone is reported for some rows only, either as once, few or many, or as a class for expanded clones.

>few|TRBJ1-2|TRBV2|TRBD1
CASGAARQGDHTF
TGTGCCAGCGGAGCCGCCCGACAGGGGGACCACACCTTC
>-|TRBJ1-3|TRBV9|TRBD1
CASSPQLWTGGNTIYF
TGTGCCAGCAGCCCCCAGCTTTGGACAGGGGGAAACACCATATATTTT
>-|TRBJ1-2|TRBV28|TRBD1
CAISDREAYGYTF
TGTGCCATCTCTGACAGGGAGGCCTATGGCTACACCTTC
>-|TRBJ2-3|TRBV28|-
CASTQDSTDTQYF
TGTGCCAGCACACAAGACAGTACAGATACGCAGTATTTT
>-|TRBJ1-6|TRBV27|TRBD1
CASSSPRGQSPLHF
TGTGCCAGCAGTTCCCCCAGGGGGCAATCACCCCTCCACTTT
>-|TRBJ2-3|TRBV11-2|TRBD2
CASSFNRGLAGVVTDTQYF
TGTGCCAGCAGTTTTAACCGTGGACTAGCGGGAGTGGTCACAGATACGCAGTATTTT
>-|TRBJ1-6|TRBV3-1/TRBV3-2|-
CASSLNRYPTSPLHF
TGTGCCAGCAGCCTAAACAGGTATCCGACCTCACCCCTCCACTTT
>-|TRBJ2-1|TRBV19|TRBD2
CASTLAGLSSYNEQFF
TGTGCCAGTACCTTAGCGGGATTGAGCTCCTACAATGAGCAGTTCTTC
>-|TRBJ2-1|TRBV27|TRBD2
CASRAPGLAGGVEQFF
TGTGCCAGCAGGGCTCCGGGACTAGCGGGAGGGGTTGAGCAGTTCTTC
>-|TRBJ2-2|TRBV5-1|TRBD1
CASSIQGQFGELFF
TGCGCCAGCAGCATTCAGGGACAGTTCGGGGAGCTGTTTTTT
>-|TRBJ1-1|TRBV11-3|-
CASSLGGTRMNTEAFF
TGTGCCAGTAGCTTAGGCGGGACTCGCATGAACACTGAAGCTTTCTTT
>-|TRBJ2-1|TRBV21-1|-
CASPGREDIYNEQFF
TGTGCCAGCCCGGGGCGGGAGGATATCTACAATGAGCAGTTCTTC
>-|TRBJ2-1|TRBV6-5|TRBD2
CASSGTTYNEQFF
TGTGCCAGCAGCGGGACTACCTACAATGAGCAGTTCTTC
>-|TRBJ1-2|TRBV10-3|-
CAISETFGRAGVSNYGYTF
TGTGCCATCAGTGAGACTTTTGGCCGGGCAGGGGTATCTAACTATGGCTACACCTTC
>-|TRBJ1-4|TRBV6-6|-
CASSYSEGGGKLFF
TGTGCCAGCAGTTACTCTGAGGGAGGGGGAAAACTGTTTTTT
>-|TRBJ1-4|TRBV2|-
CAIGFLNEKLFF
TGTGCCATCGGGTTTCTTAATGAAAAACTGTTTTTT
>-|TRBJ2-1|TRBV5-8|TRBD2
CASSLGVAGGPWNEQFF
TGTGCCAGCAGCTTGGGGGTAGCGGGAGGGCCCTGGAATGAGCAGTTCTTC
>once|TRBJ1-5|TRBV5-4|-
CASSRGGGNQPQHF
TGTGCCAGCAGCCGTGGAGGCGGCAATCAGCCCCAGCATTTT
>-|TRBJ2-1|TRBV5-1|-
CASGAAAYNEQFF
TGCGCCAGCGGTGCTGCGGCCTACAATGAGCAGTTCTTC
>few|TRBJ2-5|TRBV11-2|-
CASSLDWSETQYF
TGTGCCAGCAGCTTAGACTGGAGCGAGACCCAGTACTTC
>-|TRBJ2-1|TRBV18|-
CASSQQGKRGGSYNEQFF
TGTGCCAGCTCACAGCAGGGTAAGAGGGGAGGCTCCTACAATGAGCAGTTCTTC
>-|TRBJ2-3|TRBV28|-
CASSRGTGTDTQYF
TGTGCCAGCAGCCGGGGGACCGGCACAGATACGCAGTATTTT
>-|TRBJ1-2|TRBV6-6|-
CASSYSNQGQGGYTF
TGTGCCAGCAGTTACTCGAATCAGGGGCAGGGTGGCTACACCTTC
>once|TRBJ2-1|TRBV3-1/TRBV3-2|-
CASSPRGAYGEQFF
TGTGCCAGCAGCCCCCGGGGGGCCTATGGTGAGCAGTTCTTC
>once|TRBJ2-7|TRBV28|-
CASSLYREDEQYF
TGTGCCAGCAGTTTATATAGGGAGGACGAGCAGTACTTC
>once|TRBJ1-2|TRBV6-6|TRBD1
CASSWGQDGYTF
TGTGCCAGCAGCTGGGGACAGGATGGCTACACCTTC
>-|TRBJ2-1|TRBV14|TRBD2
CASSRILASEQFF
TGTGCCAGCAGCCGAATACTAGCGTCTGAGCAGTTCTTC
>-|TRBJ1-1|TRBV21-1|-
CASSKAEARDRVGYTEAFF
TGTGCCAGCAGCAAAGCCGAGGCCCGGGACAGGGTAGGTTACACTGAAGCTTTCTTT
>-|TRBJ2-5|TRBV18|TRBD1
CASSPSGGKETQYF
TGTGCCAGCTCACCGTCAGGGGGAAAAGAGACCCAGTACTTC
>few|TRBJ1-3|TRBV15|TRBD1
CATSTPGQREGNTIYF
TGTGCCACCAGCACGCCGGGACAGAGGGAAGGAAACACCATATATTTT
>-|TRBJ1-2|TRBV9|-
CASSVEAVDYGYTF
TGTGCCAGCAGCGTAGAGGCGGTGGACTATGGCTACACCTTC
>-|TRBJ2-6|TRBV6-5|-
CASSYSIGVGANVLTF
TGTGCCAGCAGTTACAGCATAGGGGTTGGGGCCAACGTCCTGACTTTC
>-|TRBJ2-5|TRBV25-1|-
CASSLKPETQYF
TGTGCCAGCAGTCTAAAGCCGGAGACCCAGTACTTC
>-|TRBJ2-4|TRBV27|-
CASKPRSGIQYF
TGTGCCAGCAAACCACGAAGCGGCATTCAGTACTTC
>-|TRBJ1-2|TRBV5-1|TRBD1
CASSVGQGNYGYTF
TGCGCCAGCAGCGTGGGACAGGGTAACTATGGCTACACCTTC
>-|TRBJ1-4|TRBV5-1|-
CASSLAGINEKLFF
TGCGCCAGCAGCCTGGCGGGGATTAATGAAAAACTGTTTTTT
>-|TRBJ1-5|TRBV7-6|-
CASSLDLGGRGNQPQHF
TGTGCCAGCAGCTTAGACTTGGGGGGAAGGGGCAATCAGCCCCAGCATTTT
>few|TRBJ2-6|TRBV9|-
CASSVSLAGANVLTF
TGTGCCAGCAGCGTATCTCTAGCTGGGGCCAACGTCCTGACTTTC
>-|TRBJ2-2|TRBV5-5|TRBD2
CASSPGLASTYTGELFF
TGTGCCAGCAGCCCCGGACTAGCATCGACGTACACCGGGGAGCTGTTTTTT
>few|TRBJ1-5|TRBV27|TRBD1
CASSLGQGESNQPQHF
TGTGCCAGCAGTTTGGGACAGGGAGAGAGCAATCAGCCCCAGCATTTT
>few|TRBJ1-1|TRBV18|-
CASSSRPGHLNTEAFF
TGTGCCAGCTCATCCCGACCGGGACATTTGAACACTGAAGCTTTCTTT
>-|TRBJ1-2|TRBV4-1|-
CASSQDRGLNYGYTF
TGCGCCAGCAGCCAAGATAGGGGCTTAAACTATGGCTACACCTTC
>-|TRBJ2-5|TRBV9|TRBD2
CASSVAGGFETQYF
TGTGCCAGCAGCGTAGCGGGAGGGTTCGAGACCCAGTACTTC
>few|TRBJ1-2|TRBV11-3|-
CASSLDRATLGYTF
TGTGCCAGCAGCTTAGATCGAGCAACCTTGGGCTACACCTTC
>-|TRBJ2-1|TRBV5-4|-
CASSLGLNEQFF
TGTGCCAGCAGCTTGGGTCTTAATGAGCAGTTCTTC
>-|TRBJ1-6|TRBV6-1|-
CASSEMQGNSPLHF
TGTGCCAGCAGTGAAATGCAGGGGAATTCACCCCTCCACTTT
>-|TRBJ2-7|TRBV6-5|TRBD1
CASSYSGTGIYEQYF
TGTGCCAGCAGTTACTCCGGGACAGGAATCTACGAGCAGTACTTC
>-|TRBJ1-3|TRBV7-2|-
CASTYQGSSSGNTIYF
TGTGCCAGCACCTATCAGGGCTCAAGCTCTGGAAACACCATATATTTT
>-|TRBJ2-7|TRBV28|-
CASSLVDRSEQYF
TGTGCCAGCAGTTTGGTGGACAGATCCGAGCAGTACTTC